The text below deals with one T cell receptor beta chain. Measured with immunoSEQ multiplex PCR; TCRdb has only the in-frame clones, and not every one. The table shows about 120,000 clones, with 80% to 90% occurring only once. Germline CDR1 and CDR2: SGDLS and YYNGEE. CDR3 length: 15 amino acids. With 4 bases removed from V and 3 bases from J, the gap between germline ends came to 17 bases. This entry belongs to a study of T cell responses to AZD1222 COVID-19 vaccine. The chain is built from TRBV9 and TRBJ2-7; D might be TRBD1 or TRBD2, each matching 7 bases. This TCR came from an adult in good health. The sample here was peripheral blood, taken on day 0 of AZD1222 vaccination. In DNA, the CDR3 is TGTGCCAGCAGCCCAGGGGGGGTAGCCAACTACGAGCAGTACTTC. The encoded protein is CASSPGGVANYEQYF.